A selection of T cell receptor beta chains follows, all from one sample in a study of CD8 T cells in Susac syndrome. A single record per CDR3 protein comes from TCRdb applying MiXCR to the immunoSEQ multiplex PCR reads. The table has tens of thousands of distinct CDR3 sequences, roughly 95% seen once; the top ten hold around 0.43%. Sequencing was performed on CD8+ T cells from PBMCs. These receptors all stem from a human donor with Susac syndrome. Each CDR3 is given with its conserved first and last residue. D genes are given only for firm matches. Some rows mark clone size as missing; the rest say once, few, many or name a class of expanded clone.

size	V	D	length	J	CDR3	DNA
.	TRBV7-8	TRBD1	18	TRBJ1-5	CASSLTRQGKMSNQPQHF	TGTGCCAGCAGCTTAACGAGACAGGGGAAGATGAGCAATCAGCCCCAGCATTTT
.	TRBV9	.	14	TRBJ2-3	CASSVVDSPDTQYF	TGTGCCAGCAGCGTAGTGGACTCCCCAGATACGCAGTATTTT
.	TRBV12-3/TRBV12-4	TRBD2	18	TRBJ2-1	CASALGGRKFRSYNEQFF	TGTGCCAGCGCCCTGGGCGGGAGGAAGTTCCGCTCCTACAATGAGCAGTTCTTC
once	TRBV6-4	.	16	TRBJ2-5	CASSPGTEGGNETQYF	TGTGCCAGCAGTCCCGGGACGGAGGGAGGCAACGAGACCCAGTACTTC
.	TRBV20-1	.	13	TRBJ2-1	CSARDPSRGEQFF	TGCAGTGCTAGAGATCCGTCTAGAGGTGAGCAGTTCTTC
.	TRBV29-1	.	18	TRBJ2-1	CSDIRRTPAASSYNEQFF	TGCAGCGACATACGTAGGACCCCCGCTGCAAGCTCCTACAATGAGCAGTTCTTC
.	TRBV20-1	.	15	TRBJ1-1	CSARDSRGANTEAFF	TGCAGTGCTAGGGACTCGAGGGGCGCGAACACTGAAGCTTTCTTT
once	TRBV12-3/TRBV12-4	TRBD2	15	TRBJ2-1	CASTSPRGSYNEQFF	TGTGCCAGCACATCGCCGCGGGGGTCCTACAATGAGCAGTTCTTC
.	TRBV5-1	.	13	TRBJ2-7	CASCSTVGYEQYF	TGCGCCAGCTGTTCAACGGTGGGATACGAGCAGTACTTC
.	TRBV27	TRBD1	13	TRBJ2-1	CASSFGQDYEQFF	TGTGCCAGCAGTTTCGGACAGGACTATGAGCAGTTCTTC
.	TRBV2	.	14	TRBJ1-2	CASGPGLENYGYTF	TGTGCCAGCGGACCGGGATTGGAAAACTATGGCTACACCTTC
.	TRBV2	.	15	TRBJ1-2	CASRPDRNTNYGYTF	TGTGCCAGCAGACCTGACAGGAATACTAACTATGGCTACACCTTC
.	TRBV9	.	11	TRBJ1-2	CASSVGPSYTF	TGTGCCAGCAGCGTAGGACCTAGCTACACCTTC
.	TRBV4-3	.	13	TRBJ2-1	CASSPNSYNEQFF	TGCGCCAGCAGCCCGAACTCCTACAATGAGCAGTTCTTC
.	TRBV29-1	TRBD2	12	TRBJ2-5	CSVGGGKETQYF	TGCAGCGTGGGGGGGGGAAAAGAGACCCAGTACTTC
.	TRBV24-1	.	13	TRBJ1-5	CATSAQSDQPQHF	TGTGCCACCAGTGCCCAGTCGGATCAGCCCCAGCATTTT
.	TRBV27	.	13	TRBJ2-3	CASSRGRVDTQYF	TGTGCCAGCAGCCGGGGTCGCGTTGATACGCAGTATTTT
.	TRBV28	.	19	TRBJ2-3	CASSSWTVLRPSRTDTQYF	TGTGCCAGCAGTTCGTGGACAGTCCTCAGGCCGAGCCGCACAGATACGCAGTATTTT